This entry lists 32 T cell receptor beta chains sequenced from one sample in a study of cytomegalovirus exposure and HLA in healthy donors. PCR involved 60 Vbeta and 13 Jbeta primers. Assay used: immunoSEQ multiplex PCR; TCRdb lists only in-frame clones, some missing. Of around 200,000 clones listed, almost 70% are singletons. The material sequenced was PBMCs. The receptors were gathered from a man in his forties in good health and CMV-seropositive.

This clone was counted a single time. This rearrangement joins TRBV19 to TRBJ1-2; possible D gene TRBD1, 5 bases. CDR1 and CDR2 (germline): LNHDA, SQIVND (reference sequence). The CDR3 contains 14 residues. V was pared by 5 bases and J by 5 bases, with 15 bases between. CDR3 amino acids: CASSLPGLKYGYTF. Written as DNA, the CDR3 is TGTGCCAGTAGTCTCCCGGGACTGAAATATGGCTACACCTTC.

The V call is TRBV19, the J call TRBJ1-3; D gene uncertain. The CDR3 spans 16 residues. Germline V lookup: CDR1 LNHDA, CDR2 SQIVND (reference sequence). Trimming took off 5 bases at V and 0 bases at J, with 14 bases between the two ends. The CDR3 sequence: CASSLLLTSSGNTIYF. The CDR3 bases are TGTGCCAGTAGTCTACTACTCACGAGCTCTGGAAACACCATATATTTT.

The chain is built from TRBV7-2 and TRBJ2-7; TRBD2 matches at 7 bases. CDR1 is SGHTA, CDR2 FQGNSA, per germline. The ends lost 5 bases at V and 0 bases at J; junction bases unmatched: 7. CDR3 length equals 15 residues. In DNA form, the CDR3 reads TGTGCCAGCAGCATAGGCCGGGGGGTCTCCTACGAGCAGTACTTC. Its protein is CASSIGRGVSYEQYF.

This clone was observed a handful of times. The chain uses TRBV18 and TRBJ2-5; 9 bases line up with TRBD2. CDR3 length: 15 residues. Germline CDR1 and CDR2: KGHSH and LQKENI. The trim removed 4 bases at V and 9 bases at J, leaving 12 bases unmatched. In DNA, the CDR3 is TGTGCCAGCTCACTGCCTAGCGGGGCTCGGAGGGCCCAGTACTTC. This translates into CASSLPSGARRAQYF.

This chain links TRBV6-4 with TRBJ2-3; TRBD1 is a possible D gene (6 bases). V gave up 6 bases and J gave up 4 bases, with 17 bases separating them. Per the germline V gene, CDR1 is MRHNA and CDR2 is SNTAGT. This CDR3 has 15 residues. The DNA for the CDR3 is TGTGCCAGCAGGCCTACAGGGAATGGCGCAGATACGCAGTATTTT. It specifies CASRPTGNGADTQYF.

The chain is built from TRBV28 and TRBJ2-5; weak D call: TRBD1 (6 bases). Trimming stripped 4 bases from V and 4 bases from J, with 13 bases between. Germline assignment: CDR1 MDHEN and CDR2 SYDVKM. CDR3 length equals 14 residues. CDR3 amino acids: CASSSRRGGETQYF. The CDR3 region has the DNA TGTGCCAGCAGTTCCCGCAGGGGTGGAGAGACCCAGTACTTC.

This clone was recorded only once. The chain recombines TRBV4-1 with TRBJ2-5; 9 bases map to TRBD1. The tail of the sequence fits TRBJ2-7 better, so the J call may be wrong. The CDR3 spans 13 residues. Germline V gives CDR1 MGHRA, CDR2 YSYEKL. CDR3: CASSQVTGGEQYF. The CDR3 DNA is TGCGCCAGCAGCCAGGTGACAGGGGGCGAGCAGTACTTC.

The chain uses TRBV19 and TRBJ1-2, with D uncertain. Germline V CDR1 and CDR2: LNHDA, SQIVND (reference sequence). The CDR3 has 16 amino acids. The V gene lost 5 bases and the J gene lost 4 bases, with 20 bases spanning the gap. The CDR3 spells CASSPHQPLLTYGYTF. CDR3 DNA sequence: TGTGCCAGTAGTCCCCATCAACCGCTCCTAACCTATGGCTACACCTTC.

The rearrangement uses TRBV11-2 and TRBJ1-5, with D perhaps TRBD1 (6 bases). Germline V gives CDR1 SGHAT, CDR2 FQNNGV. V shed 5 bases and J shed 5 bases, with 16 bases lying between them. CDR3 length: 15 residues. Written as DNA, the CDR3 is TGTGCCAGCAGCCTATCGTCTGGGGGCGATCAGCCCCAGCATTTT. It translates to CASSLSSGGDQPQHF.

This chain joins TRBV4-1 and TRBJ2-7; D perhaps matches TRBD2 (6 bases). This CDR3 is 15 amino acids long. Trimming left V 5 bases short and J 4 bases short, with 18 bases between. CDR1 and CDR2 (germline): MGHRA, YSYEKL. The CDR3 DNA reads TGCGCCAGCAGCTTCGACTTTCTTGGGAGGTACGAGCAGTACTTC. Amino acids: CASSFDFLGRYEQYF.

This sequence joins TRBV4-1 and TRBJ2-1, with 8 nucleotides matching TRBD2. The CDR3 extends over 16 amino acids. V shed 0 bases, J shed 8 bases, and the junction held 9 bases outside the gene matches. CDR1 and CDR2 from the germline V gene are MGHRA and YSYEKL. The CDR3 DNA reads TGCGCCAGCAGCCAAGATGCGGGGGGCCGGGGGCATGAGCAGTTCTTC. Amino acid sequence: CASSQDAGGRGHEQFF.

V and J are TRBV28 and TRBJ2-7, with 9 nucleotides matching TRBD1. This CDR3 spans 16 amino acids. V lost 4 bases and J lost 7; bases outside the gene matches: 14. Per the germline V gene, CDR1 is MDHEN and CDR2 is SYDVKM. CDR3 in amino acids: CASSSPGRDRDEEQYF. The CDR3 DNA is TGTGCCAGCAGTTCACCCGGCCGGGACAGGGATGAAGAGCAGTACTTC.

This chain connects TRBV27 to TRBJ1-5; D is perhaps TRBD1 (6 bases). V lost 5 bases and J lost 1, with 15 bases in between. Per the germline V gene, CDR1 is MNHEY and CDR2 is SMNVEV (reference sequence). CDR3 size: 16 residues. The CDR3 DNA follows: TGTGCCAGCAGTCCCCTTACAGGGTCCAGCAATCAGCCCCAGCATTTT. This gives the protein CASSPLTGSSNQPQHF.

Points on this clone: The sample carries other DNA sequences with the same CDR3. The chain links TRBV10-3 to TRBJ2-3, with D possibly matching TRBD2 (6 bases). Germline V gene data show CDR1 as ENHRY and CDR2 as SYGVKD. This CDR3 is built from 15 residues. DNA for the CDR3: TGTGCTATCGGCTGGGATGGGGGGTTGACAGATACGCAGTATTTT. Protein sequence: CAIGWDGGLTDTQYF.

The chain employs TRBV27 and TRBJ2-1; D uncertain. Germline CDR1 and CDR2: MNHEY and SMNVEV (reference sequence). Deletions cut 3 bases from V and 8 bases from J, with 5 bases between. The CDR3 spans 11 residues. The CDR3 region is CASSFRDEQFF. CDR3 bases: TGTGCCAGCAGTTTTCGGGATGAGCAGTTCTTC.

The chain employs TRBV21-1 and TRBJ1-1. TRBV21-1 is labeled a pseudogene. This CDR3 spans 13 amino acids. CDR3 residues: CASRGTENTEAFF. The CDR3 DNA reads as TGTGCCAGCAGAGGGACTGAGAACACTGAAGCTTTCTTT.

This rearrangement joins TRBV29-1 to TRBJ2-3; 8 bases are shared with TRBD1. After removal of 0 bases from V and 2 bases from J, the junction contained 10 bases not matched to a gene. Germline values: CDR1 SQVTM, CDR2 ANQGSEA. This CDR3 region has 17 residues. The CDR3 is CSVEDWNGTGLTDTQYF. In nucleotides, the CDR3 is TGCAGCGTTGAAGATTGGAACGGGACAGGTCTCACAGATACGCAGTATTTT.

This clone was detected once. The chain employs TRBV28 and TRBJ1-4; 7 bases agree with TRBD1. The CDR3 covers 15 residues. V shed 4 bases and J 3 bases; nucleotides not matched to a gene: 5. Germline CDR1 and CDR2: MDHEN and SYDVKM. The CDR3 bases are TGTGCCAGCAGTTCGGGACAGATAGCTAATGAAAAACTGTTTTTT. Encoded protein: CASSSGQIANEKLFF.

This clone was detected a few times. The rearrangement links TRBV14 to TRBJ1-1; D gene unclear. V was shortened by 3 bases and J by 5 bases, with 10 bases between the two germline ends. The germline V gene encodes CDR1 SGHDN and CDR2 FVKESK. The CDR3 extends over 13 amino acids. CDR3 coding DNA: TGTGCCAGCAGCCAGGGAGGTAGGACTGAAGCTTTCTTT. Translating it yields CASSQGGRTEAFF.

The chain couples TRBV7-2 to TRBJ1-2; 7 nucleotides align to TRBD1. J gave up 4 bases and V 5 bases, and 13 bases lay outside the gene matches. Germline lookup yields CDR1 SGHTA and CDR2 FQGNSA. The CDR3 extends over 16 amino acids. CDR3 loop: CASSTTPTGPGYGYTF. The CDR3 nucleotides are TGTGCCAGCAGCACAACCCCGACAGGGCCGGGCTATGGCTACACCTTC.

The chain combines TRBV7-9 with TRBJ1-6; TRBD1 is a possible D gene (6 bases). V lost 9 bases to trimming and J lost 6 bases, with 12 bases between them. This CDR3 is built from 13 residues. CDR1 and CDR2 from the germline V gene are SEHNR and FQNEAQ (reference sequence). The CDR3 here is CASQQGSNSPLHF. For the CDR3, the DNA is TGTGCCAGTCAACAGGGAAGTAATTCACCCCTCCACTTT. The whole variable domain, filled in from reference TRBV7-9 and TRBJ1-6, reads DTGVSQNPRHKITKRGQNVTFRCDPISEHNRLYWYRQTLGQGPEFLTYFQNEAQLEKSRLLSDRFSAERPKGSFSTLEIQRTEQGDSAMYLCASQQGSNSPLHFGNGTRLTVT.

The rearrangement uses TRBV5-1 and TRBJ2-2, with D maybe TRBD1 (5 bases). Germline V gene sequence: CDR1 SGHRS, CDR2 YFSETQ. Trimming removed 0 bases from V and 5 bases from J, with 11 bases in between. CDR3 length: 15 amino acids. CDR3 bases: TGCGCCAGCAGCTTGGAGGCAGGGAAGACCGGGGAGCTGTTTTTT. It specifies CASSLEAGKTGELFF.

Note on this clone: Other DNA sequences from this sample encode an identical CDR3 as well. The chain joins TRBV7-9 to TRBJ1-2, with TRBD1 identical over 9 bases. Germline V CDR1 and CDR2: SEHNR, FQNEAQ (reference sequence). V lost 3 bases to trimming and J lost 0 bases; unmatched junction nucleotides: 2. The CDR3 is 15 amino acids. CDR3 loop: CASSLGQGANYGYTF. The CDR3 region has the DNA TGTGCCAGCAGCTTGGGACAGGGAGCTAACTATGGCTACACCTTC.

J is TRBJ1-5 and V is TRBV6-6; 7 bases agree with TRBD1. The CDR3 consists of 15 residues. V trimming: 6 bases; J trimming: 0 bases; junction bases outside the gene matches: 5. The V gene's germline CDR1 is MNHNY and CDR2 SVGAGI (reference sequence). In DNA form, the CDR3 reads TGTGCCAGCAGACCCGGGACAGCTAGCAATCAGCCCCAGCATTTT. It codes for CASRPGTASNQPQHF.

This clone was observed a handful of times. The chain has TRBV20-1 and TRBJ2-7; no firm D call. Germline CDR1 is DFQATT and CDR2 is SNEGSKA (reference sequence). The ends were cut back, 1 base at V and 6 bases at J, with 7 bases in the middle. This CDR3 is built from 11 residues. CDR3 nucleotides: TGCAGTGCTAGAGGAGAGTCCGAGCAGTACTTC. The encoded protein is CSARGESEQYF.

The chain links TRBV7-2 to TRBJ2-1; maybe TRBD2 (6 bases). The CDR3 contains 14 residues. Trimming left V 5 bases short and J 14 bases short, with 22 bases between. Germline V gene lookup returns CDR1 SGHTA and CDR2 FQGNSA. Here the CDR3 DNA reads TGTGCCAGCAGCCAGAGCGTCGGGACTGCAAGGGAGTTCTTC. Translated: CASSQSVGTAREFF.

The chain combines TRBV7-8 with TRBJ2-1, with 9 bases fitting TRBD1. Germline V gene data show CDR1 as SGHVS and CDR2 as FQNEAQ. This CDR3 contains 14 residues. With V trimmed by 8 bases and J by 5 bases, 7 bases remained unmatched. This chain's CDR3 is CASGRQGGDNEQFF. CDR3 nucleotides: TGTGCCAGCGGACGACAGGGGGGGGACAATGAGCAGTTCTTC.

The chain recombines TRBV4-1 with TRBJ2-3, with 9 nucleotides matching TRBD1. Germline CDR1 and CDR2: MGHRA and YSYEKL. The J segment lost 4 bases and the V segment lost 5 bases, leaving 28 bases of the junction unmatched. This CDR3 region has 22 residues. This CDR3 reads CASSSRSTGGGLSVRNPDTQYF. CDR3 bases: TGCGCCAGCAGCTCAAGATCAACAGGGGGCGGATTGTCGGTGAGAAACCCAGATACGCAGTATTTT.

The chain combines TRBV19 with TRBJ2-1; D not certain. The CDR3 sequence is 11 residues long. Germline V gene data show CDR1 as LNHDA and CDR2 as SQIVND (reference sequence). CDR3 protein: CSKEPYNEQFF. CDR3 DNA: TGTAGCAAGGAGCCCTACAATGAGCAGTTCTTC.

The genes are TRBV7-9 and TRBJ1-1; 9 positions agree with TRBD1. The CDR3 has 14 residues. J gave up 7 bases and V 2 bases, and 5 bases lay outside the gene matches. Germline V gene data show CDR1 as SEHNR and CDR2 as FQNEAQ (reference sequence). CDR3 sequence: CASSLYGQGLEAFF. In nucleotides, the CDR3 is TGTGCCAGCAGCTTATATGGACAGGGGCTTGAAGCTTTCTTT.

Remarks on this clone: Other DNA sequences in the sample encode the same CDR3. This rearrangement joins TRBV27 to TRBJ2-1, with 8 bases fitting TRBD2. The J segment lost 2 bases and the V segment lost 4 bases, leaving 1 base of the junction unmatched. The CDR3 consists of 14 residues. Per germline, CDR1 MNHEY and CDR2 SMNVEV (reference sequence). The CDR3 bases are TGTGCCAGCAGTTCGGGGGGGCCCTACAATGAGCAGTTCTTC. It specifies CASSSGGPYNEQFF.

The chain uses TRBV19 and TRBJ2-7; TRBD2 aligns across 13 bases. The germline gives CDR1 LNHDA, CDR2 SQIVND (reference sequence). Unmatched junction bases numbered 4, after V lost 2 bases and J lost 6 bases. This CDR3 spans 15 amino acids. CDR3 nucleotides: TGTGCCAGTAGTATAACTAGCGGGGGGGCCCTCGAGCAGTACTTC. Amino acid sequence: CASSITSGGALEQYF.